This T cell receptor beta chain was obtained from a study of blood T cell repertoires in COVID-19. The overall study: The United States, Italy and Spain supplied acute and convalescent COVID-19 samples. In each case, the material was cDNA or gDNA derived from T cells, B-cell-depleted T cells, or PBMCs.

Original processing methods: By means of reference gene primer amplification, nucleated cell counts were estimated. Clones were read by immunoSEQ multiplex PCR, and TCRdb kept only the in-frame ones, dropping some. For V, J and clone size, that table is used; D and trimming come from the DNA. Of under 250,000 clones listed, around 82% were seen once; the top ten hold around 3.5%. Germline values: CDR1 DFQATT, CDR2 SNEGSKA (reference sequence). The J segment lost 4 bases and the V segment lost 3 bases, leaving 6 bases of the junction unmatched. The CDR3 runs to 14 residues. The receptor was isolated from a woman at least 80 years old with acute or convalescent COVID-19. J is TRBJ2-3 and V is TRBV20-1; 8 positions agree with TRBD1. The sequenced sample was peripheral blood. CDR3 sequence reads: CSASEQGQADTQYF. CDR3 in DNA: TGCAGTGCTAGTGAACAGGGACAGGCAGATACGCAGTATTTT.